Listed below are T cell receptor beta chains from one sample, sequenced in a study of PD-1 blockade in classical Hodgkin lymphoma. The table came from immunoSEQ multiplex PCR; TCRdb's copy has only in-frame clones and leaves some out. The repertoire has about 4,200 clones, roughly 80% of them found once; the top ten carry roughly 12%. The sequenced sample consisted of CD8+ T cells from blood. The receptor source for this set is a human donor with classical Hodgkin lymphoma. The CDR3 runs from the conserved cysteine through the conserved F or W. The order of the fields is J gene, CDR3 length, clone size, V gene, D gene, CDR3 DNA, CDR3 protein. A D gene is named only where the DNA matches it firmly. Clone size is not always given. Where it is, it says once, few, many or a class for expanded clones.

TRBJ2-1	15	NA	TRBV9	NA	TGTGCCAGCAGCGTAGAAGGGCGACCCTACAATGAGCAGTTCTTC	CASSVEGRPYNEQFF
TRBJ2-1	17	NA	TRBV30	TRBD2	TGTGCCTGGAGTCTATTCGTAGTTAGCGGGCGAAACAATGAGCAGTTCTTC	CAWSLFVVSGRNNEQFF
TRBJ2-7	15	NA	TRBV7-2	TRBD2	TGTGCCAGCAGCTTAGGGATCGGGAGGGGCTACGAGCAGTACTTC	CASSLGIGRGYEQYF
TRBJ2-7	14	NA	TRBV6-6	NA	TGTGCCAGCAGCGACCACAGGGACCCCTACGAGCAGTACTTC	CASSDHRDPYEQYF
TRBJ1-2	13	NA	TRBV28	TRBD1	TGTGCCAGCAGACCGCAGGGGGACTATGGCTACACCTTC	CASRPQGDYGYTF
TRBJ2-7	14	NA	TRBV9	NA	TGTGCCAGCAGCGCGGACCTTTACGTCTACGAGCAGTACTTC	CASSADLYVYEQYF
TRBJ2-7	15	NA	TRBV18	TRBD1	TGTGCCAGCTCACCTTCCGGGACAGGGGGCTACGAGCAGTACTTC	CASSPSGTGGYEQYF
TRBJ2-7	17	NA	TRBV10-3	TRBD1	TGTGCCACCCTAGAATTTAAAGGACAGGGTGGCGCCTACGAGCAGTACTTC	CATLEFKGQGGAYEQYF
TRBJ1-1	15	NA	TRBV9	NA	TGTGCCAGCAGCGTAGATGTCGGCCGGAACACTGAAGCTTTCTTT	CASSVDVGRNTEAFF
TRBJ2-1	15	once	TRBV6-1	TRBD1	TGTGCCAGCAGTGACCGGGACAGCAAGTACAATGAGCAGTTCTTC	CASSDRDSKYNEQFF
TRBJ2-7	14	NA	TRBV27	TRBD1	TGTGCCAGCAGTTTGGACAGGGGGCTATACGAGCAGTACTTC	CASSLDRGLYEQYF
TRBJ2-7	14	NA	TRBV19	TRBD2	TGTGCCAGTAGCCCAGCGGGAGCCCCCTACGAGCAGTACTTC	CASSPAGAPYEQYF
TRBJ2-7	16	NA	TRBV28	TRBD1	TGTGCCAGCAGTTCACTCAGGGGGCATCAGGCCTACGAGCAGTACTTC	CASSSLRGHQAYEQYF
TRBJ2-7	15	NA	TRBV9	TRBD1	TGTGCCAGCAGCGTGGGACAGGGGGCTACGAACGAGCAGTACTTC	CASSVGQGATNEQYF
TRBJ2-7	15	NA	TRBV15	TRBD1	TGTGCCACCAGCAGTCGGCTGGACAGGGCCTACGAGCAGTACTTC	CATSSRLDRAYEQYF
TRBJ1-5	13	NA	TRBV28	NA	TGTGCCAGCAGTTTCTCTAGCAATCAGCCCCAGCATTTT	CASSFSSNQPQHF
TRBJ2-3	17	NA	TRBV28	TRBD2	TGTGCCAGCAGTTTATCCTCCGGGACTAGAGAAGCAGATACGCAGTATTTT	CASSLSSGTREADTQYF
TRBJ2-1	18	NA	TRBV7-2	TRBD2	TGTGCCAGCAGCTTATCGTCGCAAGGGACTAGCGGTTACAATGAGCAGTTCTTC	CASSLSSQGTSGYNEQFF
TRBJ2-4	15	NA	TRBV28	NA	TGTGCCAGCAGTTTCGCGGGACCAGCCAAAAACATTCAGTACTTC	CASSFAGPAKNIQYF
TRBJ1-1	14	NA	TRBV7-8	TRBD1	TGTGCCAGCAGCTTACCAGGGGGAAACACTGAAGCTTTCTTT	CASSLPGGNTEAFF
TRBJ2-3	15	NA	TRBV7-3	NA	TGTGCCAGCAGCTTAAGCATAGCGGAGACTTCAGCGCAGTATTTT	CASSLSIAETSAQYF
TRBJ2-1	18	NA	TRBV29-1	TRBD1	TGCAGCGTTGAGCGGTGGGCACAGGGGGCAATTCGGGACAATGAGCAGTTCTTC	CSVERWAQGAIRDNEQFF
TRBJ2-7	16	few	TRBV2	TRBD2	TGTGCCAGCAGTGAAATTTCAGGGACTAGCAGAGGGGAGCAGTACTTC	CASSEISGTSRGEQYF
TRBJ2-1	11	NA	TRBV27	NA	TGTGCCAGCAGTTTTTACAATGAGCAGTTCTTC	CASSFYNEQFF
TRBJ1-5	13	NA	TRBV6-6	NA	TGTGCCAGCAGTTACGGAGACAATCAGCCCCAGCATTTT	CASSYGDNQPQHF
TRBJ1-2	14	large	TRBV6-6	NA	TGTGCCAGCAGTTGGGTGCTTGGCAGGGGAAGTGGGACCTTC	CASSWVLGRGSGTF
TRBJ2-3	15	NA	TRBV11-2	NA	TGTGCCAGCAGCACCACGGGGAGGCGGGCAGATACGCAGTATTTT	CASSTTGRRADTQYF
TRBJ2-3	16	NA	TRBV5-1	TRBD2	TGCGCCAGCAGCCCTCTAGCGGGGGAGGTGACAGATACGCAGTATTTT	CASSPLAGEVTDTQYF